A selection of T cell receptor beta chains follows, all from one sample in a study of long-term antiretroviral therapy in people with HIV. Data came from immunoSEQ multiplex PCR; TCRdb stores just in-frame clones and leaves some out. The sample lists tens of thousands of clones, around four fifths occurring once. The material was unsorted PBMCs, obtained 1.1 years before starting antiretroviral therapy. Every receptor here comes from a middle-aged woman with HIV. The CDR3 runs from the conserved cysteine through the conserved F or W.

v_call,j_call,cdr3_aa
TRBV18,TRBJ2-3,CASSGTSTDTQYF
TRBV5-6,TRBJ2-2,CASSLFLGAGELFF
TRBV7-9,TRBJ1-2,CASSLVGNPGAYGYTF
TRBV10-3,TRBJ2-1,CAISGLSGGAGNEQFF
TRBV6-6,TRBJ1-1,CASSPRGRGGAEAFF
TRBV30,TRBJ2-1,CAWRKLAGGVGDEQFF
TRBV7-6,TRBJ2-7,CASSPLAGGSSYEQYF
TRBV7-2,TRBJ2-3,CASSYTSTFTDTQYF
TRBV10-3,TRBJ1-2,CAISEDLNYGYTF
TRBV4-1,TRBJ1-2,CSSSRTSYGYTF
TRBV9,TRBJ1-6,CASSVSKEYSYNSPLHF
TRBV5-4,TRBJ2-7,CASSFNPGGEQYF
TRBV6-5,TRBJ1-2,CASSYLGGVPNYGYTF
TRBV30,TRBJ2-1,CAWSSQVYGEQFF
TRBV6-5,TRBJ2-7,CASSFGQGRSYEQYF
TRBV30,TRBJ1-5,CAWSVTGGGQPQHF
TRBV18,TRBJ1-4,CASSPPGRNEKLFF
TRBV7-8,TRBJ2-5,CASSRDRQETQYF
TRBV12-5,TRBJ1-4,CASGPGTGFEKLFF
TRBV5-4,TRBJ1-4,CASSLVGGPNEKLFF
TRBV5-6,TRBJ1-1,CASSPDRINTEAFF
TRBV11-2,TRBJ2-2,CASRGGASAGELFF
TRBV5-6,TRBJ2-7,CASSFGTGAYEQYF
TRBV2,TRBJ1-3,CASRRDRSGNTIYF
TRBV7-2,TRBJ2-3,CASSLGTGQYF